Presented here are 10 T cell receptor beta chains from one specimen sequenced in a study of Ad26.COV2.S vaccination and SARS-CoV-2 variants. As to treatment: around 19 received Ad26.COV2.S at low or high dose, single or two shots; a few received placebo; per-sample allocation not given. Specimens were obtained on day 63 following the first vaccine or placebo injection. Assay used: immunoSEQ multiplex PCR; TCRdb lists only in-frame clones, some missing. The table records around 340,000 clones, roughly 90% of them present only once. The source was peripheral blood, collected in a trial of Ad26.COV2.S vaccine versus placebo. The receptors here all came from a person aged 18 to 59 who received the Ad26.COV2.S COVID-19 vaccine or a placebo.

This chain joins TRBV13 and TRBJ2-7, with 9 nucleotides matching TRBD1. The germline CDR1 and CDR2 sequences are PRHDT and FYEKMQ (reference sequence). V shed 2 bases and J 1 base; nucleotides not matched to a gene: 6. CDR3 length equals 16 residues. CDR3 in amino acids: CASSLRGQGKSYEQYF. DNA for the CDR3: TGTGCCAGCAGCTTACGGGGACAGGGTAAATCCTACGAGCAGTACTTC. The complete variable domain, with remaining parts taken from reference TRBV13 and TRBJ2-7, reads AAGVIQSPRHLIKEKRETATLKCYPIPRHDTVYWYQQGPGQDPQFLISFYEKMQSDKGSIPDRFSAQQFSDYHSELNMSSLELGDSALYFCASSLRGQGKSYEQYFGPGTRLTVT.

The CDR3 region has the DNA TGTGCCAGCAGCCACCACAGGGGCCGGGGCTACACCTTC. Translation: CASSHHRGRGYTF. The rearrangement joins TRBV6-6 to TRBJ1-2, with 7 positions matching TRBD1. With 6 bases clipped from V and 8 bases from J, the junction kept 9 bases outside the gene matches. Germline V lookup: CDR1 MNHNY, CDR2 SVGAGI (reference sequence). This CDR3 has 13 amino acids.

V gene TRBV9 combines with J gene TRBJ2-1, with a possible D match to TRBD2 (6 bases). CDR3 size: 16 residues. Germline loops: CDR1 SGDLS, CDR2 YYNGEE. V shed 4 bases and J shed 1 base, with 15 bases lying between them. The CDR3 DNA follows: TGTGCCAGCAGCCCCGTGGGGGGAGCATCCTACAATGAGCAGTTCTTC. Its translation: CASSPVGGASYNEQFF.

The chain employs TRBV7-9 and TRBJ2-7, with D possibly being TRBD2 (6 bases). This CDR3 has 13 amino acids. V was pared by 7 bases and J by 3 bases, with 13 bases between. Germline-derived CDR1 and CDR2 are SEHNR and FQNEAQ (reference sequence). The CDR3 loop is CASIPRSGYEQYF. The CDR3 DNA reads TGTGCCAGCATACCACGTAGCGGCTACGAGCAGTACTTC.

This chain uses TRBV6-6 with TRBJ1-1, with D possibly matching TRBD1 (6 bases). The CDR3 loop spans 16 amino acids. CDR1 is MNHNY, CDR2 SVGAGI, per germline (reference sequence). V lost 0 bases to trimming and J lost 1 base, with 12 bases between them. CDR3 nucleotide sequence: TGTGCCAGCAGTTACTCACCAGGGGCGGCGAACACTGAAGCTTTCTTT. Residues: CASSYSPGAANTEAFF.

The gene calls are TRBV30 and TRBJ2-3; D is possibly TRBD1 or TRBD2 (5 bases each). Trimming took 6 bases from V and 4 from J, leaving 20 bases between them. The CDR3 loop spans 15 amino acids. Germline loops: CDR1 GTSNPN, CDR2 SVGIG (reference sequence). This chain's CDR3 is CACRIRGPRSDTQYF. The CDR3 DNA follows: TGTGCCTGCCGAATCCGGGGACCTAGATCAGATACGCAGTATTTT.

The count of this clone is one. This chain connects TRBV5-1 to TRBJ2-7, with TRBD2 matching 7 bases. CDR1 and CDR2 (germline): SGHRS, YFSETQ. V was pared by 4 bases and J by 0 bases, with 13 bases of the junction left unmatched. This CDR3 contains 17 residues. The CDR3 protein is CASSVASGDSSSYEQYF. CDR3 nucleotide sequence: TGCGCCAGCAGCGTGGCTAGCGGAGACTCAAGCTCCTACGAGCAGTACTTC.

The rearrangement joins TRBV27 to TRBJ1-6; perhaps TRBD1 as D (6 bases). The germline V gene encodes CDR1 MNHEY and CDR2 SMNVEV (reference sequence). The CDR3 has 13 amino acids. The V gene lost 3 bases and the J gene lost 10 bases, with 10 bases spanning the gap. Here the CDR3 DNA reads TGTGCCAGCAGTTTGGCAGGGGTCTCACCCCTCCACTTT. Amino acid sequence: CASSLAGVSPLHF.

The chain employs TRBV6-2 or TRBV6-3 and TRBJ1-5, with D unclear. CDR3 length equals 15 residues. V gave up 3 bases and J gave up 1 base, with 10 bases separating them. Germline-derived CDR1 and CDR2 are MNHEY and SVGEGT. The CDR3 region is CASSYTGLSNQPQHF. In DNA form, the CDR3 reads TGTGCCAGCAGTTATACCGGGTTAAGCAATCAGCCCCAGCATTTT.

This clone was picked up one time. The chain links TRBV3-1 (or the pseudogene TRBV3-2) to TRBJ2-3; maybe TRBD1 (6 bases). Germline V gene data show CDR1 as LGHDT and CDR2 as YNNKEL (reference sequence). Deletions cut 3 bases from V and 2 bases from J, with 12 bases between. The CDR3 spans 15 residues. This chain's CDR3 is CASSQLDRITDTQYF. Written as DNA, the CDR3 is TGTGCCAGCAGCCAGCTGGACAGAATCACAGATACGCAGTATTTT.